The clone carrying this T cell receptor beta chain was seen at least ten times. The data are from a study of early T cells in non-severe SARS-CoV-2 infection. Looking at the study overall: Chains were not paired, and sequencing was done on bulk RNA from unsorted whole blood.

Researchers tagged individual cDNA molecules with unique molecular identifiers. One entry per CDR3 protein, called by TCRdb with MiXCR from the 5' RACE reads. The sample has approximately 32,000 distinct CDR3 sequences; around 6.6% are singletons. V gave up 4 bases and J gave up 3 bases; unmatched junction bases: 17. The CDR3 has 18 residues. The germline CDR1 and CDR2 sequences are SGHTA and FQGNSA. This sequence was found in an adult who was a healthcare worker with PCR-confirmed SARS-CoV-2 infection or an uninfected control (not recorded which). The specimen sequenced was whole blood. The chain carries TRBV7-2 and TRBJ1-1; 7 positions match TRBD1. CDR3 coding DNA: TGTGCCAGCAGCTCCCGCCGATTCAGGGGGATACGGGACACTGAAGCTTTCTTT. It is translated as CASSSRRFRGIRDTEAFF.